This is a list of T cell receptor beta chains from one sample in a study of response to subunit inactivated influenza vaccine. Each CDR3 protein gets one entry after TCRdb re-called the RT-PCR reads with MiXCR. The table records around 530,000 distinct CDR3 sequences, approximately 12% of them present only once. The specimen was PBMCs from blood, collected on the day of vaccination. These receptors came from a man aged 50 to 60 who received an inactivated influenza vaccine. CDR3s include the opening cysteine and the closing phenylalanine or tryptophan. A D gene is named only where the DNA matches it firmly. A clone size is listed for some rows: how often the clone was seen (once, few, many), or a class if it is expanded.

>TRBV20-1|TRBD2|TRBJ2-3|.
TGCAGTGCCCTAGCGGAAAGCACAGATACGCAGTATTTT
CSALAESTDTQYF
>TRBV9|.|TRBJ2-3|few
TGTGCCAGCAGCGCGACTCCCACAGATACGCAGTATTTT
CASSATPTDTQYF
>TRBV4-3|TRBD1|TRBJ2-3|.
TGCGCCAGCAGCCAAGAGGTACAGGGGGCGTCAGATACGCAGTATTTT
CASSQEVQGASDTQYF
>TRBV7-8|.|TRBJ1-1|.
TGTGCCAGCAGCTTCAAGGGGTACAGCACTGAAGCTTTCTTT
CASSFKGYSTEAFF
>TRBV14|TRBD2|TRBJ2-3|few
TGTGCCAGCAGCCCGGGAGGGCCTCTTATTCAGTATTTT
CASSPGGPLIQYF
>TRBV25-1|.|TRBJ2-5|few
TGTGCCAGCAGTGGGGACTGGACCCAAGAGACCCAGTACTTC
CASSGDWTQETQYF
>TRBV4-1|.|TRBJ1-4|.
TGCGCCAGCAGCCAAGATGGAAGGGACGGTAATGAAAAACTGTTTTTT
CASSQDGRDGNEKLFF
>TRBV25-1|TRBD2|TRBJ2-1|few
TGTGCCAGCAGTGCCGGACTAGCGGGGGACAATGAGCAGTTCTTC
CASSAGLAGDNEQFF
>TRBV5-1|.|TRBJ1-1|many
TGCGCCAGCAGCAATGACGGGATCTCGGGAACTGAAGCTTTCTTT
CASSNDGISGTEAFF
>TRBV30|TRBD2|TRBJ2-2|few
TGTGCCTGGAGATTTATTGGACTAGCGGACACCAGGGGGGAGCTGTTTTTT
CAWRFIGLADTRGELFF
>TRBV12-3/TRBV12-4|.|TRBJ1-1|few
TGTGCCAGCAGTCCCCGACAGCTCGGCACTGAAGCTTTCTTT
CASSPRQLGTEAFF
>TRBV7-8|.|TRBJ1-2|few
TGTGCCAGCAGCGCCCCAGCGCAATATGGCTACACCTTC
CASSAPAQYGYTF
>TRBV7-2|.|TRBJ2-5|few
TGTGCCAGCAGCCTCGAGCGGGCCATGCGAGAGACCCAGTACTTC
CASSLERAMRETQYF
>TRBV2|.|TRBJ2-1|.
TGTGCCAGCAGGGGGTCCCTCTACAATGAGCAGTTCTTC
CASRGSLYNEQFF
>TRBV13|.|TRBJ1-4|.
TGTGCCAGCAGCTTCGGGAGAAATGAAAAACTGTTTTTT
CASSFGRNEKLFF
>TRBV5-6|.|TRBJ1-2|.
TGTGCCAGCAGATGGGGGACGGACTATGGCTACACCTTC
CASRWGTDYGYTF
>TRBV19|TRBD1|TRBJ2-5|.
TGTGCCAGTACCCCAGGGGGCTCGGAGACCCAGTACTTC
CASTPGGSETQYF
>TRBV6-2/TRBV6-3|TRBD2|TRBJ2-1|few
TGTGCCAGCAGCCAGCGGGGAATTGAGCAGTTCTTC
CASSQRGIEQFF
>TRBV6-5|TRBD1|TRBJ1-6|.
TGTGCCAGCAGTTACGGGACAGGGAGTTATAATTCACCCCTCCACTTT
CASSYGTGSYNSPLHF
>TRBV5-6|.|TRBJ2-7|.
TGTGCCAGCAGCTTGGGGACCGAGAACGAGCAGTACTTC
CASSLGTENEQYF
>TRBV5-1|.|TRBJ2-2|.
TGCGCCAGCAGCCCCTGGGACGGTGGACCCGGGGAGCTGTTTTTT
CASSPWDGGPGELFF
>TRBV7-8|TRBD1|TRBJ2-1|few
TGTGCCAGCAGCCCAAGACAGGGCCGACCCAAGAATGAGCAGTTCTTC
CASSPRQGRPKNEQFF
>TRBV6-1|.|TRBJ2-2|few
TGTGCCAGCAGCAGTCCGGGACAACCTACCGGGGAGCTGTTTTTT
CASSSPGQPTGELFF
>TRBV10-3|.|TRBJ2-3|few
TGTGCCATCCGAACTTTAACAGGATCCAACACAGATACGCAGTATTTT
CAIRTLTGSNTDTQYF
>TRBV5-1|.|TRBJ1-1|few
TGCGCCAGCACCGAGCAGGGTCCGAACACTGAAGCTTTCTTT
CASTEQGPNTEAFF
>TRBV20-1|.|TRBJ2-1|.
TGCAGTGCTAGAGGCCCGGGAGCTCACTACAATGAGCAGTTCTTC
CSARGPGAHYNEQFF
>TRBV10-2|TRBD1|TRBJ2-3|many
TGCGCCAGCAGTAACAGGGGATCAACAGATACGCAGTATTTT
CASSNRGSTDTQYF
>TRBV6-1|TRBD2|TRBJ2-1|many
TGTGCCAGCACCCTAGCGGGAGGGCCCTACAATGAGCAGTTCTTC
CASTLAGGPYNEQFF
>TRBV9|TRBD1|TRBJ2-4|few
TGTGCCAGCAGCGGGACAGGGTCAAACATTCAGTACTTC
CASSGTGSNIQYF
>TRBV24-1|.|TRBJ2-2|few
TGTGCCACCAGTGACCGTACCTCGGGACGGATGAGCACCGGGGAGCTGTTTTTT
CATSDRTSGRMSTGELFF
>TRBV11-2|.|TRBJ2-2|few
TGTGCCAGCAGCTTCGGGTGGACCGGGGAGCTGTTTTTT
CASSFGWTGELFF
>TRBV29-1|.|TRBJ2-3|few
TGCAGCGCGAGACTAGGGACGATTAGCACAGATACGCAGTATTTT
CSARLGTISTDTQYF
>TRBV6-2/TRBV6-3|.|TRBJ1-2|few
TGTGCCAGCAGTACAGGAAGATTTGGCTACACCTTC
CASSTGRFGYTF
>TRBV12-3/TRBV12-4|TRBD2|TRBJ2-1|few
TGTGCCAGCAGCCGACTAGCGGGAGGGCCAATGTACAATGAGCAGTTCTTC
CASSRLAGGPMYNEQFF
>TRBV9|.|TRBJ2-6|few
TGTGCCAGCAGCGTAGGGACGGGAGTCTCTGGGGCCAACGTCCTGACTTTC
CASSVGTGVSGANVLTF
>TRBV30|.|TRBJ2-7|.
TGTGCCTGGAGTATGGGGTACTACGAGCAGTACTTC
CAWSMGYYEQYF
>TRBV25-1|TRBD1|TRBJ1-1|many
TGTGCCAGCAGTGCAGGGGGGACTGAAGCTTTCTTT
CASSAGGTEAFF
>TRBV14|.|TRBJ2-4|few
TGTGCCAGCAGCCAAGCCTTCGAGGCCATTCAGTACTTC
CASSQAFEAIQYF
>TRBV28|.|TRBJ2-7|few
TGTGCCAGCAGTTCTAGTGGGAGAGTCTCCTACGAGCAGTACTTC
CASSSSGRVSYEQYF